This T cell receptor (beta chain) was documented in a study of cytomegalovirus exposure and HLA in healthy donors. Study information: Prior work identified under 130 million unique TCR beta sequences in some 200 million T cells. Study outcomes and limitations: In vitro data verified a few CMV-associated chains as specific for CMV antigens. Based on reports, TCR beta sequences accurately predicted HLA-A and HLA-B alleles for most subjects.

Germline lookup yields CDR1 LGHNA and CDR2 YNFKEQ. V gave up 0 bases and J gave up 4 bases; unmatched junction bases: 8. This CDR3 comprises 18 residues. The PCR contained 60 Vbeta and 13 Jbeta primers. Assay: immunoSEQ multiplex PCR; the TCRdb copy retains only in-frame clones and omits some. The sample has 150,000 to 200,000 clones; under 90% are singletons. Comment on this clone: Its target is unknown.

Sequencing input: PBMCs. V gene TRBV4-2 combines with J gene TRBJ2-2; 10 bases are shared with TRBD2. The origin of this receptor is a man aged 18 to 29 in good health and CMV-seronegative. Written as DNA, the CDR3 is TGTGCCAGCAGCCAAGATCTAGCGGGGGCGTATAGCACCGGGGAGCTGTTTTTT. Translation gives CASSQDLAGAYSTGELFF.